This T cell receptor (beta chain) derives from a study of T cell changes during pregnancy in multiple sclerosis. Germline-derived CDR1 and CDR2 are MNHEY and SMNVEV (reference sequence). Deletions cut 5 bases from V and 2 bases from J, with 15 bases between. The CDR3 covers 15 residues. Using immunoSEQ multiplex PCR, the repertoire was profiled, and TCRdb retains in-frame clones only, with some absent. The data show 50,000 to 60,000 clones, with 89% seen just once and approximately 1.8% held by the top ten. The receptor was isolated from a female donor with multiple sclerosis, enrolled in a pregnancy study. The chain joins TRBV27 to TRBJ2-5; weak D call: TRBD1 (5 bases). Source: peripheral blood, taken after pregnancy. CDR3 loop: CASSRNGAKQETQYF. DNA for the CDR3: TGTGCCAGCAGTAGAAATGGGGCGAAACAAGAGACCCAGTACTTC.